The T cell receptor beta chain described here comes from a study of blood T cell repertoires in COVID-19. Followed over time, Seattle patients had been enrolled while infection was active. Authors' methods: Estimation of nucleated cell counts was performed using reference gene primer amplification. Clones were read by immunoSEQ multiplex PCR, and TCRdb kept only the in-frame ones, dropping some. V and J calls plus clone size are reproduced from that table; the DNA served to infer D and trimming. The sample yields tens of thousands of clones, roughly nine tenths seen once. Germline-derived CDR1 and CDR2 are LNHDA and SQIVND (reference sequence). Germline trimming cut 7 bases from V and 1 base from J; bases unmatched to any gene: 14. CDR3 size: 17 residues.

The source of this sequence is a middle-aged man with COVID-19, enrolled during active disease. Sequencing was done on a sample of peripheral blood. The V gene is TRBV19, the J gene TRBJ2-5; 8 positions match TRBD2. CDR3 protein: CASTPRGRGAPQETQYF. In DNA form, the CDR3 reads TGTGCCAGTACCCCTCGGGGGCGGGGGGCCCCCCAAGAGACCCAGTACTTC.